What follows are 14 T cell receptor beta chains derived from one specimen sequenced in a study of STAT5B mutations in CD4+ large granular lymphocyte leukemia. Repertoires were generated with immunoSEQ multiplex PCR, while TCRdb's copy carries only in-frame clones and drops some. The table lists 25,000 to 40,000 clones, about 74% of them singletons, with 0.29% in the top ten. The specimen was CD4+ T cells from blood buffy coats. The receptors were gathered from a human donor in good health.

This clone was counted only a few times. A junction boundary mismatches the germline segment, possibly from a read error. The chain joins TRBV7-6 to TRBJ1-1; a possible D gene is TRBD1 (6 bases). Looked up from germline, CDR1 is SGHVS and CDR2 is FNYEAQ. The CDR3 extends over 14 amino acids. The CDR3, as DNA: TGTGCCAGCAGTTTAGGGGCAGGGGCCACTGAAGCTTTCTTT. Protein product: CASSLGAGATEAFF. The full variable domain, completed using reference TRBV7-6 and TRBJ1-1, is GAGVSQSPRYKVTKRGQDVALRCDPISGHVSLYWYRQALGQGPEFLTYFNYEAQQDKSGLPNDRFSAERPEGSISTLTIQRTEQRDSAMYRCASSLGAGATEAFFGQGTRLTVV.

The V and J genes are TRBV13 and TRBJ2-3, with D unclear. V gave up 2 bases and J gave up 0 bases, with 6 bases separating them. The CDR3 length is 14 residues. From germline, CDR1 is PRHDT and CDR2 FYEKMQ (reference sequence). DNA of the CDR3: TGTGCCAGCAGCTTACGCAGTAGCACAGATACGCAGTATTTT. Translation: CASSLRSSTDTQYF.

There are a few counts of this clone. The chain is built from TRBV9 and TRBJ2-1; D ambiguous. CDR3 length equals 16 residues. CDR1 and CDR2 (germline): SGDLS, YYNGEE. V shed 0 bases and J shed 1 base, with 11 bases lying between them. The CDR3 loop is CASSVGSYRSYNEQFF. DNA for the CDR3: TGTGCCAGCAGCGTAGGGTCGTATAGGTCCTACAATGAGCAGTTCTTC.

The rearrangement links TRBV11-3 to TRBJ2-5; no clear D gene. CDR3 length equals 13 residues. V was shortened by 3 bases and J by 7 bases, with 12 bases between the two germline ends. CDR1 and CDR2 (germline): SGHNT, YENEEA. In DNA form, the CDR3 reads TGTGCCAGCAGCTTCTCCCGGGTAGGGACCCAGTACTTC. Translating it yields CASSFSRVGTQYF.

The chain joins TRBV13 to TRBJ1-3; D possibly corresponds to TRBD1 (6 bases). The CDR3 runs to 16 residues. V was trimmed by 5 bases and J by 4 bases, leaving 18 bases between them. Germline V gene sequence: CDR1 PRHDT, CDR2 FYEKMQ (reference sequence). The CDR3 reads CASSENREEVGNTIYF. CDR3 nucleotides: TGTGCCAGCAGCGAGAACAGGGAGGAGGTGGGAAACACCATATATTTT.

The chain has TRBV29-1 and TRBJ2-1, with 7 nucleotides matching TRBD1. This CDR3 comprises 14 residues. Germline CDR1 SQVTM, CDR2 ANQGSEA. J was trimmed by 9 bases and V by 6 bases; bases with no gene match: 14. CDR3: CSVRQIQGRGEQFF. The CDR3 DNA is TGCAGCGTCCGACAAATACAGGGGAGAGGTGAGCAGTTCTTC.

The chain links TRBV29-1 to TRBJ2-7; D is undetermined. The CDR3 extends over 12 amino acids. Germline CDR1 is SQVTM and CDR2 is ANQGSEA. V was cut by 4 bases and J by 5 bases, with 12 bases left in between. The CDR3 is CSVVPGSDEQYF. Written as DNA, the CDR3 is TGCAGCGTTGTCCCGGGTTCTGACGAGCAGTACTTC.

Only one count was recorded for this clone. CDR3 in DNA: TGTGCCAGCAGCGTAGGGCCACCCCCTAGCATTCAGTACTTC. This encodes CASSVGPPPSIQYF. The V gene is TRBV9, the J gene TRBJ2-4, with D uncertain. Germline V gene lookup returns CDR1 SGDLS and CDR2 YYNGEE. V dropped 0 bases and J dropped 9 bases, with 13 bases sitting between them. This CDR3 is built from 14 residues.

This sequence joins TRBV7-6 and TRBJ2-2, with 9 nucleotides matching TRBD2. Germline V gene data show CDR1 as SGHVS and CDR2 as FNYEAQ. V was pared by 4 bases and J by 4 bases, with 4 bases of the junction left unmatched. The CDR3 is 15 residues long. CDR3 in DNA: TGTGCCAGCAGCTCGGGACTAGCTAGCACCGGGGAGCTGTTTTTT. Protein product: CASSSGLASTGELFF.

V gene TRBV6-5 combines with J gene TRBJ1-6, with D possibly matching TRBD1 (5 bases). The CDR3 is made up of 15 amino acids. The germline CDR1 and CDR2 sequences are MNHEY and SVGAGI. With 5 bases removed from V and 5 bases from J, the gap between germline ends came to 13 bases. CDR3 bases: TGTGCCAGCAGTCCTCGTCGGGGGGATAATTCACCCCTCCACTTT. Encoded protein: CASSPRRGDNSPLHF.

This chain uses TRBV4-1 with TRBJ1-2, with 10 bases aligning to TRBD1. CDR1 and CDR2 (germline): MGHRA, YSYEKL. The junction had 12 bases not matched to a gene; V was cut back by 0 bases and J by 8 bases. This CDR3 has 17 amino acids. The CDR3 sequence is CASSQDSRPGQGIGYTF. As DNA, the CDR3 is TGCGCCAGCAGCCAAGATTCCCGACCGGGACAGGGGATCGGCTACACCTTC.

V usage is TRBV4-2 and J usage is TRBJ2-5; no clear D. This CDR3 contains 14 residues. Between the trimmed V and J ends, which lost 0 bases and 1 base, there was a span of 6 bases. Germline V gene lookup returns CDR1 LGHNA and CDR2 YNFKEQ. The CDR3 spells CASSQDLRQETQYF. DNA for the CDR3: TGTGCCAGCAGCCAAGATCTACGCCAAGAGACCCAGTACTTC.

This chain joins TRBV11-3 and TRBJ2-7; 10 bases are shared with TRBD2. Germline CDR1 SGHNT, CDR2 YENEEA. The J segment lost 13 bases and the V segment lost 2 bases, leaving 8 bases of the junction unmatched. The CDR3 has 13 amino acids. CDR3 sequence: CASSLMGLAGVYF. The DNA of the CDR3 is TGTGCCAGCAGCTTAATGGGGCTAGCGGGAGTATACTTC.

This clone has more than one count but fewer than ten. This chain joins TRBV7-9 and TRBJ1-6; unclear D gene. CDR1 SEHNR and CDR2 FQNEAQ come from the germline V gene (reference sequence). Between the trimmed V and J ends, which lost 3 bases and 5 bases, there was a span of 23 bases. This CDR3 contains 19 residues. CDR3 sequence reads: CASSFFTFRSQGHNSPLHF. The CDR3 DNA reads as TGTGCCAGCAGCTTTTTTACCTTTAGGTCCCAAGGGCATAATTCACCCCTCCACTTT.